Included here is one T cell receptor (beta chain) sequence, with context. Its target is unknown. Patients underwent thyroid surgery, and none had received any treatment before it. The source of the sample is a study of metastatic and nonmetastatic thyroid tumors. TCRdb re-called clones from the PCR reads using MiXCR. The sample records over 15,000 clones, less than 30% being singletons. Study-level findings and limits: TCR beta diversity was reportedly significantly higher in malignant thyroid tumors than benign nodules, in blood and tumor.

The CDR3 is made up of 16 amino acids. Between the trimmed V and J ends, which lost 3 bases and 4 bases, there was a span of 16 bases. Germline assignment: CDR1 MNHNS and CDR2 SASEGT. The source material was tumor tissue. This clonotype was sampled from a male donor with papillary thyroid cancer or a benign thyroid nodule (not recorded which). Some clones in this sample may be carry-over from other donors' samples. The chain joins TRBV6-1 to TRBJ1-3, with no clear D. CDR3 loop: CASSDSRNMRGNTIYF. The CDR3 region has the DNA TGTGCCAGCAGTGATTCCCGTAACATGAGGGGAAACACCATATATTTT.